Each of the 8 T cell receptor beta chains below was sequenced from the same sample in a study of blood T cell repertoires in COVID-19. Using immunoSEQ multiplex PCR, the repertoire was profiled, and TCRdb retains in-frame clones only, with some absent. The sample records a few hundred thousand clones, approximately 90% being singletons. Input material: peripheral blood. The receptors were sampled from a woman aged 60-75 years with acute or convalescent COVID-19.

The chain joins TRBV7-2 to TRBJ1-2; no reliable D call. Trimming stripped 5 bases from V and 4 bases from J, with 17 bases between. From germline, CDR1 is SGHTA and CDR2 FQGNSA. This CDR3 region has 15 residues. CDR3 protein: CASSLVREVSYGYTF. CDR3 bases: TGTGCCAGCAGCCTGGTAAGGGAGGTTAGCTATGGCTACACCTTC.

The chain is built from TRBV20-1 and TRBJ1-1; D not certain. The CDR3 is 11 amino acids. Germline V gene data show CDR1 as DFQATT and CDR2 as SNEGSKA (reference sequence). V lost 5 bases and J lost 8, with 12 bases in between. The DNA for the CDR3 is TGCAGTGCTGCTCGGGGAGAGGAAGCTTTCTTT. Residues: CSAARGEEAFF.

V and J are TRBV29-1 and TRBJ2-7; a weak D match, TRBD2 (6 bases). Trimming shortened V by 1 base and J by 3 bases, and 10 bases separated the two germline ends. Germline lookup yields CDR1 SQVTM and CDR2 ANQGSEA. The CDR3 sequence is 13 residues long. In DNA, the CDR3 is TGCAGCGTTGAAGGGGCGGGATACTACGAGCAGTACTTC. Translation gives CSVEGAGYYEQYF.

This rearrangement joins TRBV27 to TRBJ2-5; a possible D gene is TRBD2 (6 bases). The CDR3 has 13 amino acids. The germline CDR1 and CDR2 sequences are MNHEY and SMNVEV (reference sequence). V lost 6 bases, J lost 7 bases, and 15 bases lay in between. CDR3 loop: CASRLGTGGTQYF. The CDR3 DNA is TGTGCCAGCAGACTAGGGACTGGGGGGACCCAGTACTTC.

CDR3 bases: TGTGCCAGCAGGAGGAGACAGGGAGGTGATACGCAGTATTTT. Its translation: CASRRRQGGDTQYF. The chain recombines TRBV5-8 with TRBJ2-3; maybe TRBD1 (7 bases). The CDR3 has 14 residues. Looked up from germline, CDR1 is SGHTS and CDR2 is YDEGEE. V was clipped by 5 bases and J by 6 bases, with 16 bases between them.

CDR3 sequence reads: CAISDYRGQGPSQRHTDTQYF. The CDR3 DNA sequence: TGTGCCATCAGTGATTATAGGGGACAGGGTCCTAGCCAAAGGCACACAGATACGCAGTATTTT. This chain links TRBV10-3 with TRBJ2-3, with 9 bases aligning to TRBD1. This CDR3 has 21 residues. J lost 2 bases, V lost 3 bases, and 21 bases had no gene match. Germline CDR1 and CDR2: ENHRY and SYGVKD.

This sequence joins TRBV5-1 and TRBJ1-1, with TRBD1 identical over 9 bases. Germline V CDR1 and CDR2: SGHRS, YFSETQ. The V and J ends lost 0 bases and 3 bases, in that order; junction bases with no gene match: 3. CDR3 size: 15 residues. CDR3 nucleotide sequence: TGCGCCAGCAGCTTGGTAGACAGGGGGGACACTGAAGCTTTCTTT. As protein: CASSLVDRGDTEAFF.

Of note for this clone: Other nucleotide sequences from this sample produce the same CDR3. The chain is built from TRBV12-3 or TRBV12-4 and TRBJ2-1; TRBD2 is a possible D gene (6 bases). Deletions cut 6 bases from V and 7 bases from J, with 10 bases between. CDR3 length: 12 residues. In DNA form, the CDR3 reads TGTGCCAGCAGAACGGGACTTAATGAGCAGTTCTTC. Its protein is CASRTGLNEQFF.